What follows describes a single T cell receptor (beta chain). This clone was seen a single time. It has no known antigen specificity. Per-base qualities were not stored, and no clone one base away is much larger. Trimming takes 5 bases off V and 4 bases off J; junction bases not matched to a gene: 7. From cysteine to phenylalanine, the CDR3 is 14 amino acids long. The entry retains the CDR3 DNA only, 42 bases that are in frame from base 1. In the germline V gene (reference sequence), CDR1 corresponds to MNHEY and CDR2 to SMNVEV. The donors were healthy, HIV-negative adults with no recently reported acute infections or vaccinations. All donors were Caucasian adults living in Nashville, Tennessee, USA. In the unsorted samples, 70 million to 95 million PBMCs were counted, and genomic DNA was extracted using the QIAamp DNA Blood Mini kit. Blood was obtained by leukapheresis, after which PBMCs were separated by Ficoll-Histopaque density gradient centrifugation and cryopreserved in liquid nitrogen vapor phase.

This sample was taken from a study of shared clonotypes between healthy human individuals (dated by TCRdb to the early 2020s). About the investigation overall: The cohort included a few men and two women between 18 and 49 years of age. To increase sequencing depth and limit assay-specific biases, different laboratories used diverse techniques to prepare libraries and sequence TCR repertoires. The study deeply sequenced blood TCR repertoires of about 5 healthy adults to estimate repertoire size and the extent of clonotype sharing between individuals. Per donor, leukapheresis produced somewhere between about 0.9 and 9.5 billion PBMCs. What the work shows at the level of the full study, not this receptor alone: Pairwise subsampling indicated that sequencing depth was expected to affect the degree of clonotype sharing among donors. Sampling was restricted to blood, and TCR repertoires in tissue are likely to differ from TCR repertoires in blood. Because the study included only a small number of donors, the genetic and exposure-history diversity represented was limited.

Using the deep immunoSEQ assay, multiplex PCR amplified TCR CDR3 regions from genomic DNA. Extracted genomic DNA from each cell subset was distributed evenly across all wells of several immunoSEQ 96-well plates, and each plate was treated as a replicate. For unsorted PBMC, 300 ng genomic DNA, equal to 30,000 or so T cell genomes, was loaded into each replicate PCR. Unsorted PBMC genomic DNA was sequenced across ten immunoSEQ deep assay plates. The purified libraries were quantified using a Qubit 3.0 fluorometer, sized with a Bioanalyzer 2100, and then quantified again using the KAPA Library Quantification kit. Every immunoSEQ 96-well plate was sequenced on a separate single-read 150-cycle Illumina NextSeq 550 flow cell. The original pipeline was this. Because the immunoSEQ output included only junctional sequences and no quality scores, the filtering could not be the same as the filtering used for full-length reads. To assign V/J genes and CDR3, sequences were annotated against IMGT germline references using PyIR, a Python wrapper for IgBLAST v1.9. Reads with weak V/J assignments (E-value above 1e-6), missing CDR3, stop codons, out-of-frame junctions, or ambiguous translated residues were removed. A V3J clonotype was defined by an identical inferred V gene, J gene, and CDR3 amino acid sequence. The percentage overlap between two repertoires was calculated by dividing the number of shared unique clonotypes by the size of the smaller repertoire. Richness of each repertoire was evaluated using RTK rarefaction, the Chao1 estimator, and Recon v2.1 estimates of unobserved clonotypes. In TCRdb, the immuneACCESS table is reduced to in-frame sequences with V and J assigned. These tables do not hold every clone; where another copy was compared, an unresolved V gene accounts for under half, and the others remain unexplained. V, J and clone size are those of that table, while D and trimming were read from the DNA. For this sample there are more than 400,000 clones; 65% to 85% appear just once. Of the sample, roughly 13% is held by the ten largest clones.

The receptor was derived from a woman aged 40 to 50 in good health. Some clones in this sample may be carry-over from other donors' samples. The rearranged chain carries TRBV27 and TRBJ1-2, with 7 junctional bases fitting TRBD1. Sequences were obtained from PBMCs. The DNA sequence reads TGTGCCAGCAGTAGGGCGGGACAGAGCTATGGCTACACCTTC. This sequence encodes CASSRAGQSYGYTF.